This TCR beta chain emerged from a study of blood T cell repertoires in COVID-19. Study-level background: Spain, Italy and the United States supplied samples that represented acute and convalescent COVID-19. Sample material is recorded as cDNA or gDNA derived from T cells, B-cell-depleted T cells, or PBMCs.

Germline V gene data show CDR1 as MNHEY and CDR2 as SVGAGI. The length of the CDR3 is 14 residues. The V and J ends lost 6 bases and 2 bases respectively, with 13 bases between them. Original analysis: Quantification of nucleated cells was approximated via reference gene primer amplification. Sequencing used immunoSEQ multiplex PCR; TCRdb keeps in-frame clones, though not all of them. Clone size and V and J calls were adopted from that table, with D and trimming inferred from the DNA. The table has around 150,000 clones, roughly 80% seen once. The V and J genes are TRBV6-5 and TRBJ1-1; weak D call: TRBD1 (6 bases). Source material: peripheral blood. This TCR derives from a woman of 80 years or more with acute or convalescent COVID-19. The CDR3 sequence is CASRLGRGNTEAFF. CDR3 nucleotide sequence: TGTGCCAGCAGATTGGGCAGGGGAAACACTGAAGCTTTCTTT.